The clone carrying this T cell receptor beta chain was picked up a small number of times. No antigen is known for it. The data were taken from a study of T-cell reconstitution after alpha-beta-depleted transplantation in children. Unique molecular identifiers were used to barcode this TCRbeta library. MiXCR was run by TCRdb on the PCR reads, yielding one entry per CDR3 protein. The data show approximately 250,000 distinct CDR3 sequences, around 25% seen once. The study, taken as a whole, reports: In patients about two months after transplant, alpha-beta T cells reportedly arose from several hundred expanded graft clones. Newly produced T cells mostly accounted for T-cell counts and diversity one year post-transplant. Some patients showed high day-60 TCRbeta diversity, which derived from surviving recipient T cells and thymic progenitors.

CDR3 size: 13 residues. The germline V and J ends were trimmed by 3 bases and 1 base, with 6 bases remaining between them. Germline lookup yields CDR1 SGHTA and CDR2 FQGNSA. Material: PBMCs, obtained before TCRalphabeta/CD19-depleted stem cell transplant. V and J are TRBV7-2 and TRBJ2-5; D is unclear. The receptor was derived from a girl aged 2 to 10 with Fanconi anemia, due to receive a stem cell transplant. The CDR3 region has the DNA TGTGCCAGCAGCTTTACGGGCCAAGAGACCCAGTACTTC. Its protein product is CASSFTGQETQYF.